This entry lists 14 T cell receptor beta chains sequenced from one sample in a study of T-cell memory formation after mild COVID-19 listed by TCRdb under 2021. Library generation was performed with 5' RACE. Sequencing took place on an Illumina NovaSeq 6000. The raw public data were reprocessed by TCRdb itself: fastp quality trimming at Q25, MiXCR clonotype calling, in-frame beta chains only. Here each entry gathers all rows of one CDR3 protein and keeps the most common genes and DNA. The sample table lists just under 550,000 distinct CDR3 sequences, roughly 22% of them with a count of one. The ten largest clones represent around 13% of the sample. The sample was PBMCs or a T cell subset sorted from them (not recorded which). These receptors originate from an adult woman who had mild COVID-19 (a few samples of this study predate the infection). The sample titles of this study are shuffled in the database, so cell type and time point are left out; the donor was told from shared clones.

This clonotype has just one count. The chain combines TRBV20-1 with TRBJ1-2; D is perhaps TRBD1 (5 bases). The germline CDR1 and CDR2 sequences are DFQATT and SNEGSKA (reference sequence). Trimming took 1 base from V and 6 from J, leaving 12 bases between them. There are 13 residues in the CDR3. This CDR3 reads CSARVRGADGYTF. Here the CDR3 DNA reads TGCAGTGCTAGAGTTCGTGGGGCAGATGGCTACACCTTC.

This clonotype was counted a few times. CDR3 loop: CASSPSLAAGSSGANVLTF. The CDR3 coding sequence is TGTGCCAGCTCACCATCCTTAGCCGCGGGCTCGTCTGGGGCCAACGTCCTGACTTTC. V usage is TRBV18 and J usage is TRBJ2-6, with a weak D call TRBD2 (5 bases). V was pared by 2 bases and J by 1 base, with 18 bases between. The CDR3 is 19 amino acids. CDR1 KGHSH and CDR2 LQKENI come from the germline V gene.

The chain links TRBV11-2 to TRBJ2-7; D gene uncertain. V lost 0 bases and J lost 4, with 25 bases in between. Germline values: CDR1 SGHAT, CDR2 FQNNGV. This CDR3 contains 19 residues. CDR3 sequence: CASSLDHSWTDESRYEQYF. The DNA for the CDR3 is TGTGCCAGCAGCTTAGACCATTCTTGGACGGACGAGAGTAGATACGAGCAGTACTTC.

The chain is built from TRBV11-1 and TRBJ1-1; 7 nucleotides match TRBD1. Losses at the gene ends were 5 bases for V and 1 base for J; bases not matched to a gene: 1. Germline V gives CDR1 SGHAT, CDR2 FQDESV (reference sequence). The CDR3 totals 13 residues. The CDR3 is CASSHRGNTEAFF. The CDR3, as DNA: TGTGCCAGCAGCCACAGGGGGAACACTGAAGCTTTCTTT.

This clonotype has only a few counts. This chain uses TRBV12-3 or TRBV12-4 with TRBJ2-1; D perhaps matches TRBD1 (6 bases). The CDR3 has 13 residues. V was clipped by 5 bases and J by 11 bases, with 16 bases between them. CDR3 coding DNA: TGTGCCAGCAGTCCGGACAGCCTTGAGAAGCAGTTCTTC. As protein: CASSPDSLEKQFF.

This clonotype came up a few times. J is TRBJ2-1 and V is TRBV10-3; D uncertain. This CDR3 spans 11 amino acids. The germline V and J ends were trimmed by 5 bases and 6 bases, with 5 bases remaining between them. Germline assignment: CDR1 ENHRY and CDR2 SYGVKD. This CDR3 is CAISRVNEQFF. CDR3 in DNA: TGTGCCATCAGTCGCGTCAATGAGCAGTTCTTC.

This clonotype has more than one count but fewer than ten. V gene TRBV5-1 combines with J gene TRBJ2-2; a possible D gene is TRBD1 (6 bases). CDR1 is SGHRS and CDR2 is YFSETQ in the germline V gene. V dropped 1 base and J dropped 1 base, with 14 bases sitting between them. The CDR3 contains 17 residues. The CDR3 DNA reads TGCGCCAGCAGCTTGAAAAACAGGGTATGGAACACCGGGGAGCTGTTTTTT. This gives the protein CASSLKNRVWNTGELFF.

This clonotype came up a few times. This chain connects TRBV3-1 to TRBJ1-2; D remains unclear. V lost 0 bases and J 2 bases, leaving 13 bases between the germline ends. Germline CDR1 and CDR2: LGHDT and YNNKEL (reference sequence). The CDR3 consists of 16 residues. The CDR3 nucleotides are TGTGCCAGCAGCCAAGATCGTCAACAGCAAAACTATGGCTACACCTTC. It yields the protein CASSQDRQQQNYGYTF.

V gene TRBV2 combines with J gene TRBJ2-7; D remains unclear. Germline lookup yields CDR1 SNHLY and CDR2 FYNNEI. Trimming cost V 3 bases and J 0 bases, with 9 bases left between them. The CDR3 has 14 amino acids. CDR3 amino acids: CASSDSSHSYEQYF. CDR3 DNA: TGTGCCAGCAGTGACAGTTCCCACTCCTACGAGCAGTACTTC.

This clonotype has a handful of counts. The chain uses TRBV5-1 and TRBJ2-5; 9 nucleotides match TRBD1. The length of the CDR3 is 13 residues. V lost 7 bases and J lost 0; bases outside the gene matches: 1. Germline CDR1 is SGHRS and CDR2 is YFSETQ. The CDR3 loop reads CASRTGDQETQYF. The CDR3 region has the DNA TGCGCCAGCCGGACAGGGGACCAAGAGACCCAGTACTTC.

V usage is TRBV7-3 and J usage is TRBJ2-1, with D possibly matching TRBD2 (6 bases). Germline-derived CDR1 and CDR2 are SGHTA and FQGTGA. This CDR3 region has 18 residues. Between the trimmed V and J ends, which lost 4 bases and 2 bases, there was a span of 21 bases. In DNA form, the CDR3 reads TGTGCCAGCAGCTCTGAATTGGGGGGAATAGCTACCTACAATGAGCAGTTCTTC. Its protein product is CASSSELGGIATYNEQFF.

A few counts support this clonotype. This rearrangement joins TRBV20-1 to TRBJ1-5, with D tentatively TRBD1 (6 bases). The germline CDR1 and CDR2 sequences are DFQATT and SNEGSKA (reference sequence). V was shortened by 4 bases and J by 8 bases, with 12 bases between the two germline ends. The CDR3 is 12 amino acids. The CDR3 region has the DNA TGCAGTGCTAAAAGGGGGGATAAGCCCCAGCATTTT. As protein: CSAKRGDKPQHF.

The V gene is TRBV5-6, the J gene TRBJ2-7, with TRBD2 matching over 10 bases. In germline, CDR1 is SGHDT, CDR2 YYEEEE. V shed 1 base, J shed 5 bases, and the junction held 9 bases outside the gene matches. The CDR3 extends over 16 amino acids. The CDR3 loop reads CASSLLASGRMHEQYF. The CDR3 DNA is TGTGCCAGCAGCTTGCTGGCTAGCGGGAGAATGCACGAGCAGTACTTC.

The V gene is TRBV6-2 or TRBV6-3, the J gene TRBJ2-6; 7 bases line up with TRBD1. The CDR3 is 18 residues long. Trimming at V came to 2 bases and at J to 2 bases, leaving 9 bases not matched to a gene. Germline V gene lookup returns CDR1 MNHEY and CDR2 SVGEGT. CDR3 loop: CASSYEQGQNTGANVLTF. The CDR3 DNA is TGTGCCAGCAGTTACGAACAGGGACAGAATACTGGGGCCAACGTCCTGACTTTC.